This T cell receptor beta chain is from a study of blood T cell repertoires in COVID-19. Per the authors' pipeline: Using reference gene primer amplification, nucleated cell counts were estimated. Data came from immunoSEQ multiplex PCR; TCRdb stores just in-frame clones and leaves some out. V and J calls plus clone size are reproduced from that table; the DNA served to infer D and trimming. The data hold over 110,000 clones, with more than 65% observed a single time. V trimming: 0 bases; J trimming: 4 bases; junction bases outside the gene matches: 3. Looked up from germline, CDR1 is LGHNA and CDR2 is YSLEER. This CDR3 contains 16 residues. This clone was recorded many times.

The rearrangement uses TRBV4-3 and TRBJ2-3; 11 nucleotides align to TRBD2. The TCR was taken from an elderly man with acute or convalescent COVID-19. Sequencing input: peripheral blood. This CDR3 is CASSQDFSGGADTQYF. The CDR3 coding sequence is TGCGCCAGCAGCCAAGATTTTAGCGGGGGGGCAGATACGCAGTATTTT.